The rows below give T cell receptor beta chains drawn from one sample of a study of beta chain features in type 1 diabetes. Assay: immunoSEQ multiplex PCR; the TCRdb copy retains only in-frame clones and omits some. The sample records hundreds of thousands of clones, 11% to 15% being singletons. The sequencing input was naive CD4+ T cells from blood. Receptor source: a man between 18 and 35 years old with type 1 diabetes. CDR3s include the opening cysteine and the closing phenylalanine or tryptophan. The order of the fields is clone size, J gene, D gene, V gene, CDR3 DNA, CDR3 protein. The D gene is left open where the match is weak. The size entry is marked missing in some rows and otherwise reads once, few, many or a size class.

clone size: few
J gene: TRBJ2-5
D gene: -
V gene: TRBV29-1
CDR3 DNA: TGCAGCGTGGGAGGGGGTACGACGCAAGAGACCCAGTACTTC
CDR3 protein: CSVGGGTTQETQYF

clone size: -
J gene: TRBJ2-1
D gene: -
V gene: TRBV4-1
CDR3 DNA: TGCGCCAGCAGCCAAGGAGAACCCAATGAGCAGTTCTTC
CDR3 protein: CASSQGEPNEQFF

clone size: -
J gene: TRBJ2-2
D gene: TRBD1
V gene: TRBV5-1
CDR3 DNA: TGCGCCAGCAGCAGTGCCGGGACAGTTAACACCGGGGAGCTGTTTTTT
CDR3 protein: CASSSAGTVNTGELFF

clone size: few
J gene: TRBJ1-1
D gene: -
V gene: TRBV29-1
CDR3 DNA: TGCAGCGTTGTGGGCCCGGGTATGAACACTGAAGCTTTCTTT
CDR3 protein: CSVVGPGMNTEAFF

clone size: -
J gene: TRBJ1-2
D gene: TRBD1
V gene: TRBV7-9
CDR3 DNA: TGTGCCAGCAGCAGGACAGGGGTAGAGGGCTACACCTTC
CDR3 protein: CASSRTGVEGYTF

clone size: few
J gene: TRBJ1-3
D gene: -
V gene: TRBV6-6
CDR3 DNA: TGTGCCAGCGTCCCGCAGGGTCGGCGAGGAAACACCATATATTTT
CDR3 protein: CASVPQGRRGNTIYF

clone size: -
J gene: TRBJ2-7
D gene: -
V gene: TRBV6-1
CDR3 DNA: TGTGCCAGCAGAGCCACGGGACGGAGCTACGAGCAGTACTTC
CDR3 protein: CASRATGRSYEQYF

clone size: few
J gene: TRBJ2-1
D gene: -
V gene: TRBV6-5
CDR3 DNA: TGTGCCAGCAGTACAAGGACTGAGCAGTTCTTC
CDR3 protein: CASSTRTEQFF

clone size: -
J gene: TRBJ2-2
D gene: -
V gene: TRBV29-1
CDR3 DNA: TGCAGCGCCGGAGACAGGTGGTCCGGGGAGCTGTTTTTT
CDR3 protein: CSAGDRWSGELFF

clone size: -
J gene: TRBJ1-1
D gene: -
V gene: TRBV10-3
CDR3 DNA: TGTGCCATCGGCTCAGGGTACACTGAAGCTTTCTTT
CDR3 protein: CAIGSGYTEAFF

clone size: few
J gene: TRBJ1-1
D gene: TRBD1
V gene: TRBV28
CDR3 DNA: TGTGCCAGCAGTTCCCCCGGACAGGCCTACACTGAAGCTTTCTTT
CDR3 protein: CASSSPGQAYTEAFF

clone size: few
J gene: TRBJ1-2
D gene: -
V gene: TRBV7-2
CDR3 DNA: TGTGCCAGCACCGCCTCGGTGGGAGGGCCCTATGGCTACACCTTC
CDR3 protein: CASTASVGGPYGYTF

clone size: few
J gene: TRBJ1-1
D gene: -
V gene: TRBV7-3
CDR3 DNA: TGTGCCAGCAGCTTAAATCCGGGGAACACTGAAGCTTTCTTT
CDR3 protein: CASSLNPGNTEAFF

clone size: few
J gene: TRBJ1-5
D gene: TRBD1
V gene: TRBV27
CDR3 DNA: TGTGCCAGCAGTTCTTACAGGGGAAGGGGCAATCAGCCCCAGCATTTT
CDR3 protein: CASSSYRGRGNQPQHF

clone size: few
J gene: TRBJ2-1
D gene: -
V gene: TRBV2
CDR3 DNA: TGTGCCAGCAGCCTACTCAGCGGTTCCTACAATGAGCAGTTCTTC
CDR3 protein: CASSLLSGSYNEQFF